The 6 T cell receptor beta chains below all came from one sample that was sequenced in a study of T-cell memory formation after mild COVID-19. Via MiXCR, TCRdb re-called the 5' RACE reads, giving one row per CDR3 protein. The repertoire has 200,000 to 300,000 distinct CDR3 sequences, approximately 16% of them found once; the top ten carry around 20%. Sequences were obtained from PBMCs or a T cell subset sorted from them (not recorded which). All receptors come from a man aged 18 to 35 who had mild COVID-19 (a few samples of this study predate the infection). Cell type and time point are not known.

This clonotype was observed at least ten times. The V gene is TRBV5-1, the J gene TRBJ1-1; the match to TRBD1 covers 9 bases. The CDR3 is made up of 13 amino acids. CDR1 and CDR2 from the germline V gene are SGHRS and YFSETQ. Trimming cost V 0 bases and J 9 bases; bases outside gene matches: 3. CDR3 sequence: CASSLGDRGKAFF. The CDR3 DNA follows: TGCGCCAGCAGCTTGGGCGACAGGGGGAAAGCTTTCTTT.

This clonotype has just a few counts. The rearrangement joins TRBV18 to TRBJ2-1, with TRBD2 identical over 14 bases. The CDR3 covers 15 residues. The germline V gene encodes CDR1 KGHSH and CDR2 LQKENI. V lost 8 bases, J lost 5 bases, and 5 bases stayed unmatched. CDR3 loop: CASTWTSGGNNEQFF. The CDR3 bases are TGTGCCAGCACCTGGACTAGCGGGGGGAACAATGAGCAGTTCTTC.

The chain joins TRBV7-2 to TRBJ2-2; D is possibly TRBD1 or TRBD2 (6 bases each). Trimming removed 4 bases from V and 7 bases from J, with 16 bases in between. Germline V gene lookup returns CDR1 SGHTA and CDR2 FQGNSA. The CDR3 consists of 15 residues. The CDR3 DNA reads TGTGCCAGCAGCTCCCGCGCAGGGGAGGTCGGGGAGCTGTTTTTT. This translates into CASSSRAGEVGELFF. The whole variable domain, remainder taken from reference TRBV7-2 and TRBJ2-2, is GAGVSQSPSNKVTEKGKDVELRCDPISGHTALYWYRQSLGQGLEFLIYFQGNSAPDKSGLPSDRFSAERTGGSVSTLTIQRTQQEDSAVYLCASSSRAGEVGELFFGEGSRLTVL.

This chain joins TRBV20-1 and TRBJ2-3; TRBD1 might be the D (5 bases). Looked up from germline, CDR1 is DFQATT and CDR2 is SNEGSKA (reference sequence). The germline V and J ends were trimmed by 6 bases and 0 bases, with 16 bases remaining between them. CDR3 size: 15 residues. CDR3 in amino acids: CSAKDISTSTDTQYF. Written as DNA, the CDR3 is TGCAGTGCCAAGGACATCTCAACTAGCACAGATACGCAGTATTTT.

This clonotype was picked up a small number of times. V gene TRBV5-1 combines with J gene TRBJ2-7; 9 nucleotides match TRBD1. CDR3 size: 15 residues. The V and J ends lost 0 bases and 5 bases, in that order; junction bases with no gene match: 6. Per the germline V gene, CDR1 is SGHRS and CDR2 is YFSETQ. The CDR3 bases are TGCGCCAGCAGCTTGGCGGGGACAGGGTTCAACGAGCAGTACTTC. Its protein is CASSLAGTGFNEQYF. Full variable domain (remainder filled in from reference TRBV5-1 and TRBJ2-7): KAGVTQTPRYLIKTRGQQVTLSCSPISGHRSVSWYQQTPGQGLQFLFEYFSETQRNKGNFPGRFSGRQFSNSRSEMNVSTLELGDSALYLCASSLAGTGFNEQYFGPGTRLTVT.

This clonotype was detected a few times. The chain employs TRBV7-3 and TRBJ2-5; maybe TRBD1 (5 bases). Germline V gene lookup returns CDR1 SGHTA and CDR2 FQGTGA. CDR3 length: 14 residues. Trimming took off 5 bases at V and 5 bases at J, with 15 bases between the two ends. In DNA form, the CDR3 reads TGTGCCAGCAGCCCAGGGTCTGTTTCGGAGACCCAGTACTTC. Translated, it gives CASSPGSVSETQYF.